This T cell receptor beta chain stems from a study of spatial heterogeneity in lung cancer. Study overall: Detection of beta-chain sequences consistently exceeded that of alpha-chain sequences. Within raw reads, each unique TCR and UMI combination appeared on average more than ten times.

Time point described: sample taken at primary tumor resection. No cells were sorted before sequencing. The whole RNA sequenced was extracted from tumor, nontumor lung or frozen PBMC. Every cDNA TCR molecule received its own unique molecular identifier. TCRdb used MiXCR to reprocess the 5' RACE reads, holding one entry per CDR3 protein. The sample records about 25,000 distinct CDR3 sequences, under 8% being singletons. CDR3 length: 18 amino acids. After removal of 2 bases from V and 5 bases from J, the junction contained 16 bases not matched to a gene. Germline CDR1 SGHRS, CDR2 YFSETQ. This clonotype has a handful of counts.

This chain joins TRBV5-1 and TRBJ2-1, with 7 bases aligning to TRBD1. The source material was PBMCs, sampled at surgery. This receptor was taken from a male donor with early-stage non-small cell lung cancer. In DNA, the CDR3 is TGCGCCAGCAGCTTCCGGGACAGCTACTTGCTCGGAGACAATGAGCAGTTCTTC. Amino acid sequence: CASSFRDSYLLGDNEQFF.